Presented here are 13 T cell receptor beta chains from one specimen sequenced in a study of T cell responses to AZD1222 COVID-19 vaccine (dated by TCRdb to the early 2020s). Taken with the paper, the label for time point translates to: baseline before first vaccination. Receptor libraries were prepared by the immunoSEQ multiplex PCR assay. Imported from immuneACCESS, the table was reduced by TCRdb to in-frame sequences with V and J called. These copies leave out some clones; in studies compared against another copy, an unresolved V gene accounts for under half, and the cause of the remainder is not known. The sample table holds about 100,000 clones, of which about 85% were seen once. Of the sample, about 1.7% falls within the top ten clones. Specimen: peripheral blood, collected on day 0 of AZD1222 vaccination. Receptors originate from an adult in good health.

The rearrangement uses TRBV5-1 and TRBJ2-1; TRBD1 matches 9 bases. The CDR3 extends over 14 amino acids. The trim removed 4 bases at V and 7 bases at J, leaving 6 bases unmatched. Germline V lookup: CDR1 SGHRS, CDR2 YFSETQ. CDR3 in amino acids: CASSQQGATNEQFF. For the CDR3, the DNA is TGCGCCAGCAGCCAACAGGGGGCGACGAATGAGCAGTTCTTC.

This clone was seen a few times. The chain has TRBV7-3 and TRBJ2-7; D unclear. The CDR3 covers 14 residues. Germline CDR1 SGHTA, CDR2 FQGTGA. With 5 bases removed from V and 9 bases from J, the gap between germline ends came to 20 bases. The CDR3 protein is CASSPSGGPNGQYF. The DNA of the CDR3 is TGTGCCAGCAGCCCGAGTGGTGGACCAAATGGGCAGTACTTC.

The chain combines TRBV13 with TRBJ2-1; TRBD1 aligns across 8 bases. The germline CDR1 and CDR2 sequences are PRHDT and FYEKMQ (reference sequence). Unmatched junction bases numbered 10, after V lost 3 bases and J lost 3 bases. CDR3 length: 17 amino acids. CDR3 DNA: TGTGCCAGCAGCTTCTACCGGGACAGGACTGTCTACAATGAGCAGTTCTTC. Its protein is CASSFYRDRTVYNEQFF. Full variable domain (remainder filled in from reference TRBV13 and TRBJ2-1): AAGVIQSPRHLIKEKRETATLKCYPIPRHDTVYWYQQGPGQDPQFLISFYEKMQSDKGSIPDRFSAQQFSDYHSELNMSSLELGDSALYFCASSFYRDRTVYNEQFFGPGTRLTVL.

The rearrangement links TRBV7-3 to TRBJ2-3, with D uncertain. CDR3 length: 13 amino acids. The germline V and J ends were trimmed by 5 bases and 3 bases, with 9 bases remaining between them. Per the germline V gene, CDR1 is SGHTA and CDR2 is FQGTGA. The CDR3 DNA reads TGTGCCAGCAGCCACGGCGGAACAGATACGCAGTATTTT. It encodes CASSHGGTDTQYF. Variable domain in full (rest from reference TRBV7-3 and TRBJ2-3): GAGVSQTPSNKVTEKGKYVELRCDPISGHTALYWYRQSLGQGPEFLIYFQGTGAADDSGLPNDRFFAVRPEGSVSTLKIQRTERGDSAVYLCASSHGGTDTQYFGPGTRLTVL.

This clone has a single count. This chain links TRBV18 with TRBJ2-4, with 12 bases aligning to TRBD1. Germline-derived CDR1 and CDR2 are KGHSH and LQKENI. After removal of 0 bases from V and 2 bases from J, the junction contained 5 bases not matched to a gene. This CDR3 is built from 18 residues. CDR3 DNA: TGTGCCAGCTCACCACCGGCGGGACAGGGGGCTTCCAAAAACATTCAGTACTTC. Translation gives CASSPPAGQGASKNIQYF.

This sequence joins TRBV5-6 and TRBJ2-7, with D possibly being TRBD2 (5 bases). Germline V CDR1 and CDR2: SGHDT, YYEEEE. The CDR3 runs to 11 residues. V dropped 5 bases and J dropped 6 bases, with 9 bases sitting between them. CDR3 in amino acids: CASSWSGEQYF. The CDR3 DNA is TGTGCCAGCAGTTGGAGCGGCGAGCAGTACTTC.

The rearrangement joins TRBV24-1 to TRBJ2-7; D remains ambiguous. The CDR3 extends over 15 amino acids. The V end was cut by 2 bases, the J end by 6 bases, with 16 bases between. Germline assignment: CDR1 KGHDR and CDR2 SFDVKD. The CDR3 loop is CATSDSRSAFREQYF. Written as DNA, the CDR3 is TGTGCCACCAGTGATTCGAGGTCCGCCTTCCGCGAGCAGTACTTC.

The CDR3 loop is CASRGTSQETQYF. The CDR3 DNA sequence: TGTGCCAGTAGGGGGACTAGCCAAGAGACCCAGTACTTC. The genes are TRBV2 and TRBJ2-5; 8 positions agree with TRBD2. CDR3 length: 13 amino acids. CDR1 and CDR2 (germline): SNHLY, FYNNEI. V was pared by 9 bases and J by 1 base, with 4 bases of the junction left unmatched.

The chain recombines TRBV9 with TRBJ1-4; D not certain. The V end was cut by 0 bases, the J end by 0 bases, with 3 bases between. The CDR3 is 14 amino acids. Germline assignment: CDR1 SGDLS and CDR2 YYNGEE. The CDR3 sequence is CASSVGTTNEKLFF. DNA for the CDR3: TGTGCCAGCAGCGTAGGAACAACTAATGAAAAACTGTTTTTT.

The chain combines TRBV2 with TRBJ2-1; tentative D call: TRBD2 (6 bases). The germline gives CDR1 SNHLY, CDR2 FYNNEI. CDR3 length equals 15 residues. The germline V and J ends were trimmed by 7 bases and 1 base, with 14 bases remaining between them. The CDR3 nucleotides are TGTGCCAGCAAGGAGGGTGGGTCTTCCTACAATGAGCAGTTCTTC. As protein: CASKEGGSSYNEQFF.

V and J are TRBV18 and TRBJ1-3; D uncertain. V was clipped by 1 base and J by 0 bases, with 10 bases between them. In germline, CDR1 is KGHSH, CDR2 LQKENI. The CDR3 has 16 residues. Written as DNA, the CDR3 is TGTGCCAGCTCACCACGGACGGCAAGCTCTGGAAACACCATATATTTT. This encodes CASSPRTASSGNTIYF.

The V and J genes are TRBV7-9 and TRBJ2-7, with a weak D call TRBD2 (6 bases). The germline gives CDR1 SEHNR, CDR2 FQNEAQ (reference sequence). Trimming took 4 bases from V and 7 from J, leaving 17 bases between them. The CDR3 is 14 residues long. The DNA for the CDR3 is TGTGCCAGCAGCTCCGGGCGGGACCTCAGAGAGCAGTACTTC. Its protein is CASSSGRDLREQYF. The full variable domain, its missing parts supplied by reference TRBV7-9 and TRBJ2-7, is DTGVSQNPRHKITKRGQNVTFRCDPISEHNRLYWYRQTLGQGPEFLTYFQNEAQLEKSRLLSDRFSAERPKGSFSTLEIQRTEQGDSAMYLCASSSGRDLREQYFGPGTRLTVT.

The table lists this clone with a count of one. The CDR3, as DNA: TGTGCCAGCAGCCGGCCGGGACTAGCAATCGCAGATACGCAGTATTTT. Translating it yields CASSRPGLAIADTQYF. V is TRBV5-4 and J is TRBJ2-3; 9 bases map to TRBD2. V dropped 4 bases and J dropped 4; count of bases not matched to a gene: 10. The CDR3 has 16 amino acids. Germline V gene sequence: CDR1 SGHNT, CDR2 YYREEE (reference sequence).